This T cell receptor (beta chain) was captured by sequencing in a study of cytomegalovirus exposure and HLA in healthy donors. Per the germline V gene, CDR1 is MDHEN and CDR2 is SYDVKM. Trimming removed 8 bases at V and 1 base at J, with 5 bases between. This CDR3 is 12 amino acids long. PCR primers comprised 60 Vbeta and 13 Jbeta primers. Data came from immunoSEQ multiplex PCR; TCRdb stores just in-frame clones and leaves some out. The profile shows 95,000 to 120,000 clones, 82% of them singletons. V gene TRBV28 combines with J gene TRBJ1-4; D is uncertain. The TCR originated in a woman between 18 and 30 years old in good health and CMV-seronegative. Sequencing used PBMCs. The CDR3 nucleotides read TGTGCCAGCGGAGGAACTAATGAAAAACTGTTTTTT. Amino acids: CASGGTNEKLFF.